Each of the 22 T cell receptor beta chains below was sequenced from the same sample in a study of cytomegalovirus exposure and HLA in healthy donors. The repertoire was sequenced with immunoSEQ multiplex PCR; TCRdb's copy has only in-frame clones and lacks some. The sample carries 200,000 to 300,000 clones, 80% to 90% recorded once. The specimen was PBMCs. The receptors come from a young man in good health and CMV-seronegative.

This chain joins TRBV28 and TRBJ2-1; 7 bases agree with TRBD1. Germline V gene lookup returns CDR1 MDHEN and CDR2 SYDVKM. The CDR3 runs to 17 residues. Unmatched junction bases numbered 22, after V lost 5 bases and J lost 12 bases. The CDR3 nucleotides read TGTGCCAGCAGTCACATCCTTATCGGACAGGACGGCGAGGGGCAGTTCTTC. Translation: CASSHILIGQDGEGQFF.

This clone was counted once. The chain links TRBV7-9 to TRBJ1-5; D is unresolved. V was trimmed by 2 bases and J by 0 bases, leaving 5 bases between them. The CDR3 is made up of 14 amino acids. CDR1 and CDR2 (germline): SEHNR, FQNEAQ (reference sequence). Written as DNA, the CDR3 is TGTGCCAGCAGCTTAAGCATTAGCAATCAGCCCCAGCATTTT. This sequence encodes CASSLSISNQPQHF.

This clone was seen just once. The chain combines TRBV6-1 with TRBJ2-1, with 7 bases aligning to TRBD1. V was pared by 7 bases and J by 3 bases, with 6 bases of the junction left unmatched. Germline V lookup: CDR1 MNHNS, CDR2 SASEGT. This CDR3 contains 14 residues. The CDR3 DNA is TGTGCCAGCATTCTGTCAGGGGGCTACAATGAGCAGTTCTTC. Residues: CASILSGGYNEQFF.

This chain connects TRBV5-1 to TRBJ2-2; 9 nucleotides match TRBD2. Germline V gene data show CDR1 as SGHRS and CDR2 as YFSETQ. The CDR3 runs 17 residues. With V trimmed by 4 bases and J by 1 base, 8 bases remained unmatched. The CDR3 here is CASSPLPTSGNTGELFF. Written as DNA, the CDR3 is TGCGCCAGCAGCCCTCTACCGACTAGCGGGAACACCGGGGAGCTGTTTTTT. Together with reference TRBV5-1 and TRBJ2-2, the CDR3 gives the full variable domain: KAGVTQTPRYLIKTRGQQVTLSCSPISGHRSVSWYQQTPGQGLQFLFEYFSETQRNKGNFPGRFSGRQFSNSRSEMNVSTLELGDSALYLCASSPLPTSGNTGELFFGEGSRLTVL.

Of note for this clone: In the same sample, other DNA sequences code for this CDR3. V gene TRBV5-1 combines with J gene TRBJ1-1, with no clear D. The ends were cut back, 1 base at V and 0 bases at J, with 7 bases in the middle. This CDR3 contains 14 residues. Germline values: CDR1 SGHRS, CDR2 YFSETQ. In DNA form, the CDR3 reads TGCGCCAGCAGCTTGTCCGGTATGAACACTGAAGCTTTCTTT. Residues: CASSLSGMNTEAFF.

This chain connects TRBV6-5 to TRBJ2-7; weak D call: TRBD2 (6 bases). This CDR3 comprises 12 residues. Trimming left V 6 bases short and J 3 bases short, with 9 bases between. Germline CDR1 and CDR2: MNHEY and SVGAGI. For the CDR3, the DNA is TGTGCCAGCAGACGGGAGTACTACGAGCAGTACTTC. Residues: CASRREYYEQYF.

This sequence joins TRBV28 and TRBJ2-5; weak D call: TRBD2 (6 bases). The V gene lost 8 bases and the J gene lost 5 bases, with 21 bases spanning the gap. The germline V gene has CDR1 MDHEN and CDR2 SYDVKM. This CDR3 has 15 residues. For the CDR3, the DNA is TGTGCCAGCGGACTCTATCGGAGGGCGAAGGAGACCCAGTACTTC. Translated, it gives CASGLYRRAKETQYF.

The chain employs TRBV4-1 and TRBJ2-7; D uncertain. Looked up from germline, CDR1 is MGHRA and CDR2 is YSYEKL. CDR3 length: 14 amino acids. V was trimmed by 0 bases and J by 3 bases, leaving 9 bases between them. As DNA, the CDR3 is TGCGCCAGCAGCCAAGATCCCGGAGTCTACGAGCAGTACTTC. Translated: CASSQDPGVYEQYF.

This rearrangement joins TRBV19 to TRBJ2-7; tentatively, D is TRBD2 (6 bases). CDR1 and CDR2 from the germline V gene are LNHDA and SQIVND (reference sequence). This CDR3 comprises 13 residues. Trimming pared 7 bases from V and 3 bases from J, leaving 13 bases between. The CDR3 sequence: CASMGLGLYEQYF. The CDR3, as DNA: TGTGCCAGTATGGGACTGGGACTCTACGAGCAGTACTTC.

The chain uses TRBV7-9 and TRBJ1-5; possible D gene TRBD1, 5 bases. CDR3 length: 15 residues. In germline, CDR1 is SEHNR, CDR2 FQNEAQ (reference sequence). Trimming left V 4 bases short and J 6 bases short, with 16 bases between. This CDR3 reads CASSSTAASGQPQHF. DNA for the CDR3: TGTGCCAGCAGCTCGACAGCCGCCTCGGGTCAGCCCCAGCATTTT.

CDR3 in amino acids: CASSFGGAQPQHF. The CDR3 DNA is TGTGCCAGCAGTTTCGGGGGGGCTCAGCCCCAGCATTTT. The chain couples TRBV27 to TRBJ1-5; TRBD1 might be the D (6 bases). The CDR3 loop spans 13 amino acids. Trimming removed 3 bases from V and 6 bases from J, with 9 bases in between. Germline V gene data show CDR1 as MNHEY and CDR2 as SMNVEV (reference sequence).

This chain uses TRBV5-6 with TRBJ1-6, with TRBD1 as a possible D gene (5 bases). The CDR3 covers 14 residues. Germline V gene data show CDR1 as SGHDT and CDR2 as YYEEEE. V lost 3 bases and J 7 bases, leaving 11 bases between the germline ends. The CDR3: CASSWQGQNSPLHF. CDR3 nucleotide sequence: TGTGCCAGCAGCTGGCAGGGCCAGAATTCACCCCTCCACTTT.

V and J are TRBV10-3 and TRBJ2-7; a possible D gene is TRBD2 (6 bases). The V end lost 2 bases, the J end lost 0 bases, and 14 bases lay between the germline ends. The V gene's germline CDR1 is ENHRY and CDR2 SYGVKD. The CDR3 consists of 16 residues. The CDR3 DNA reads as TGTGCCATCAGTGAGGGGCGGGGACGGAGCTCCTACGAGCAGTACTTC. This sequence encodes CAISEGRGRSSYEQYF.

The rearrangement links TRBV11-2 to TRBJ1-4; 10 positions agree with TRBD1. V shed 1 base and J 7 bases; nucleotides not matched to a gene: 9. Germline CDR1 and CDR2: SGHAT and FQNNGV. This CDR3 is 17 amino acids long. CDR3 bases: TGTGCCAGCAGCTTAGGGAGTTCGTGGGACAGGGGTGAAAAACTGTTTTTT. Translating gives CASSLGSSWDRGEKLFF.

This rearrangement joins TRBV14 to TRBJ2-2, with D perhaps matching TRBD1 (5 bases). CDR1 SGHDN and CDR2 FVKESK come from the germline V gene. V shed 4 bases and J shed 2 bases, with 11 bases lying between them. The CDR3 sequence is 15 residues long. CDR3 in amino acids: CASSRGGPNTGELFF. The CDR3 nucleotides are TGTGCCAGCAGCCGGGGCGGACCCAACACCGGGGAGCTGTTTTTT.

The chain is built from TRBV29-1 and TRBJ2-5; 10 nucleotides agree with TRBD1. This CDR3 has 15 amino acids. V was clipped by 4 bases and J by 5 bases; unmatched bases: 10. The germline CDR1 and CDR2 sequences are SQVTM and ANQGSEA. In DNA form, the CDR3 reads TGCAGCGTTGTAACCGTGACAGGGGGCAGGGAGACCCAGTACTTC. It yields the protein CSVVTVTGGRETQYF.

The rearrangement uses TRBV9 and TRBJ2-3, with D possibly being TRBD2 (5 bases). In germline, CDR1 is SGDLS, CDR2 YYNGEE. CDR3 length equals 15 residues. V dropped 2 bases and J dropped 0 bases, with 10 bases sitting between them. DNA for the CDR3: TGTGCCAGCAGCGTTAGGAGGACTAGCACAGATACGCAGTATTTT. Translating gives CASSVRRTSTDTQYF.

This chain connects TRBV6-4 to TRBJ2-7; D might be TRBD1 (7 bases). The germline V gene has CDR1 MRHNA and CDR2 SNTAGT. The germline V and J ends were trimmed by 8 bases and 3 bases, with 17 bases remaining between them. This CDR3 has 14 amino acids. The CDR3 is CASATGRDCYEQYF. The CDR3 nucleotides read TGTGCCAGCGCGACAGGGCGGGACTGCTACGAGCAGTACTTC.

The rearrangement links TRBV5-1 to TRBJ1-4; 9 nucleotides match TRBD1. Germline lookup yields CDR1 SGHRS and CDR2 YFSETQ. The CDR3 has 15 amino acids. V shed 3 bases and J 8 bases; nucleotides not matched to a gene: 8. As DNA, the CDR3 is TGCGCCAGCAGCTCAGCCGGGACAGGGCAAGAAAAACTGTTTTTT. Its protein is CASSSAGTGQEKLFF.

The gene calls are TRBV6-5 and TRBJ2-2; TRBD1 agrees at 7 bases. The CDR3 is 15 amino acids. Trimming took 7 bases from V and 6 from J; bases not matched to a gene: 11. Germline CDR1 MNHEY, CDR2 SVGAGI. DNA of the CDR3: TGTGCCAGCATTCCTGGCCCAGGGGGACCCGGGGAGCTGTTTTTT. Translation: CASIPGPGGPGELFF.

The CDR3 bases are TGTGCCAGCTCACCAGTTAGCGGGGGCACAGATACGCAGTATTTT. As protein: CASSPVSGGTDTQYF. The rearrangement uses TRBV18 and TRBJ2-3; 8 bases fit TRBD2. The CDR3 is 15 residues long. The germline V gene has CDR1 KGHSH and CDR2 LQKENI. Trimming at V came to 2 bases and at J to 1 base, leaving 2 bases not matched to a gene.

The gene calls are TRBV9 and TRBJ2-4; 9 bases match TRBD1. After removal of 0 bases from V and 10 bases from J, the junction contained 5 bases not matched to a gene. The CDR3 length is 14 residues. From germline, CDR1 is SGDLS and CDR2 YYNGEE. The CDR3 sequence: CASSVEGQGMIQYF. The DNA for the CDR3 is TGTGCCAGCAGCGTAGAAGGACAGGGGATGATTCAGTACTTC.